This T cell receptor (beta chain) was observed in a study of blood T cells in healthy people across ages. Looked up from germline, CDR1 is SGHVS and CDR2 is FQNEAQ. The length of the CDR3 is 17 residues. V trimming: 2 bases; J trimming: 0 bases; junction bases outside the gene matches: 5. The use of a sample-barcoded 5' primer and a J-beta primer mix characterized a second PCR of roughly 6 to 11 cycles. TCRdb fed the 5' RACE reads into MiXCR, producing one record per CDR3 protein. The sample carries around 1.5 million distinct CDR3 sequences, about 43% recorded once. Sequenced sample: blood. This TCR derives from a woman younger than 30 in good health. The chain carries TRBV7-8 and TRBJ1-1, with 11 positions matching TRBD1. This CDR3 is CASSLRTGGSLNTEAFF. The DNA of the CDR3 is TGTGCCAGCAGCTTAAGGACAGGGGGCTCTTTGAACACTGAAGCTTTCTTT.